This T cell receptor beta chain was recorded in a study of human T cells and chemical hapten exposure. The library attached unique molecular identifiers to individual cDNA molecules. TCRdb passed the RACE reads through MiXCR, listing each CDR3 protein once. The table lists about 83,000 distinct CDR3 sequences, 7% to 8% of them singletons. CDR3 length: 13 amino acids. Germline V gene data show CDR1 as GTSNPN and CDR2 as SVGIG (reference sequence). The V end was cut by 8 bases, the J end by 0 bases, with 14 bases between. This clonotype was seen many times. Time point described: patch test 1, 2 weeks after DPC sensitization. Specified treatment: therapeutic diphenylcyclopropenone sensitization with weekly scalp DPC.

The V and J genes are TRBV30 and TRBJ2-7, with D perhaps being TRBD1 or TRBD2 (5 bases each). The receptor's source is a woman in her thirties with alopecia areata. Some clones in this sample may be carry-over from other donors' samples. The sample in question was whole blood, obtained in connection with sensitization to the hapten diphenylcyclopropenone (DPC). The CDR3 protein is CAAASGTSYEQYF. Written as DNA, the CDR3 is TGTGCCGCGGCGTCGGGGACCTCCTACGAGCAGTACTTC.